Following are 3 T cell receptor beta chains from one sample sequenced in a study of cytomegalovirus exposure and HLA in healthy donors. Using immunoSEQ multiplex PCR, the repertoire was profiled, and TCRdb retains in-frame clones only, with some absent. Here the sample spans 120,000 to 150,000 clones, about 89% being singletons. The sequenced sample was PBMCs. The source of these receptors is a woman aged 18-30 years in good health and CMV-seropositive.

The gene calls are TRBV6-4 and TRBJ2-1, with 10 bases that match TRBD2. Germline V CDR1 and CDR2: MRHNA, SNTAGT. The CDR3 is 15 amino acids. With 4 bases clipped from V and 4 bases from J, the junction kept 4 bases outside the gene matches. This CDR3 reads CASSGPTSGYNEQFF. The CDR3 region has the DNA TGTGCCAGCAGTGGCCCGACTAGCGGGTACAATGAGCAGTTCTTC.

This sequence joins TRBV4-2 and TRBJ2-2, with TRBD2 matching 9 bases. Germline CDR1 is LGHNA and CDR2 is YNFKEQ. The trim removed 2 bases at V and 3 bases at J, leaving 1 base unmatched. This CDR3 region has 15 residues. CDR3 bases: TGTGCCAGCAGCCAACTAGCGGGATACACCGGGGAGCTGTTTTTT. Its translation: CASSQLAGYTGELFF.

The CDR3 protein is CASSSPIDRRETQYF. DNA of the CDR3: TGTGCCAGCAGCTCTCCTATAGATCGGCGGGAGACCCAGTACTTC. V is TRBV28 and J is TRBJ2-5; no clear D. This CDR3 contains 15 residues. The V gene lost 6 bases and the J gene lost 5 bases, with 19 bases spanning the gap. CDR1 is MDHEN, CDR2 SYDVKM, per germline.